This TCR beta chain was captured in a study of CD8 T cells in ankylosing spondylitis. Broader study findings: CD8+ by phenotype, disease-linked clones were relatively rare in peripheral blood. A number of the motif variants had already been described in reactive arthritis synovial fluid and blood.

This clonotype occurred many times. The antigen is not known. TCRdb reanalysed the 5' RACE reads using MiXCR and keeps one entry per CDR3 protein. Of 200,000 to 300,000 distinct CDR3 sequences in the sample, roughly 10% were seen once. CDR3 length: 14 amino acids. CDR1 and CDR2 from the germline V gene are SGHRS and YFSETQ. Trimming stripped 4 bases from V and 0 bases from J, with 5 bases between. The sequenced sample was blood, either unsorted or a sorted T cell fraction (not recorded which). This clonotype originated in a male donor with ankylosing spondylitis or in good health (not recorded which). The V and J genes are TRBV5-1 and TRBJ2-6; no firm D call. CDR3 in DNA: TGCGCCAGCAGCACCGACTCTGGGGCCAACGTCCTGACTTTC. Translated, it gives CASSTDSGANVLTF.